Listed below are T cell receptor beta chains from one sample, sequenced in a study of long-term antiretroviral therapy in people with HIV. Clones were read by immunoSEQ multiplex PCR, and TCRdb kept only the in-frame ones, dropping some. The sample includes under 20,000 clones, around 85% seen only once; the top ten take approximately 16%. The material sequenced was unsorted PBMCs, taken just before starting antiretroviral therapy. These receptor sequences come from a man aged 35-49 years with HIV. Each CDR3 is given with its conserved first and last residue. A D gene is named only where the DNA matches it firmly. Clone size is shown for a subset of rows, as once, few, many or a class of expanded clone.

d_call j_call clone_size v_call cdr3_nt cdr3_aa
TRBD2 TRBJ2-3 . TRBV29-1 TGCAGCGTTGCCAGGACTAGCGGGGGCACAGATACGCAGTATTTT CSVARTSGGTDTQYF
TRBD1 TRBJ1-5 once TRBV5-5 TGTGCCAGCAGCCCGGGACAGGGCAATCAGCCCCAGCATTTT CASSPGQGNQPQHF
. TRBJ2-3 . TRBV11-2 TGTGCCAGCAGACCGCAGGGGGGTTCTAGCACAGATACGCAGTATTTT CASRPQGGSSTDTQYF
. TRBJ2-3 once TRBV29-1 TGCAGCGTTGAAACGCGAGGGGTAAAGACAGATACGCAGTATTTT CSVETRGVKTDTQYF
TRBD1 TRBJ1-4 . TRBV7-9 TGTGCCAGCAGCTTGGGACAGGACGGAGAAAAACTGTTTTTT CASSLGQDGEKLFF
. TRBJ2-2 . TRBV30 TGTGCCTGGAGTGCTGGGGGCGGGGAGCTGTTTTTT CAWSAGGGELFF
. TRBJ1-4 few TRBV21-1 TGTGCCAGCAGCAACCGGGACAGGAGAGAAAAACTGTTTTTT CASSNRDRREKLFF
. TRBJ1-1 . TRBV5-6 TGTGCCAGCAGCTTGGCCAGTACTGAAGCTTTCTTT CASSLASTEAFF
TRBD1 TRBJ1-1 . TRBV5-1 TGCGCCAGCAGCTTGGGACAGGGGGCGCGTACTGAAGCTTTCTTT CASSLGQGARTEAFF
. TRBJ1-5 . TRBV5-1 TGCGCCAGCAGCGACGGGACGGGCAATCAGCCCCAGCATTTT CASSDGTGNQPQHF
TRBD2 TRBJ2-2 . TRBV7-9 TGTGCCAGCAGCAGGGGACTAGTGGCAACCGGGGAGCTGTTTTTT CASSRGLVATGELFF
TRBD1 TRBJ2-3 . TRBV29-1 TGCAGCGTTACGGACAGGATCACAGATACGCAGTATTTT CSVTDRITDTQYF
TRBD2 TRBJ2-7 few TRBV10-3 TGTGCCATCAGTGAGCGTACTAGCGGGAGTCTCGACGAGCAGTACTTC CAISERTSGSLDEQYF
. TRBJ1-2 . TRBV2 TGTGCCAGCGACGGACGGATAACCTACTATGGCTACACCTTC CASDGRITYYGYTF
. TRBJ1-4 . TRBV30 TGTGCCTGGAGCGAGGGTGCAACTAATGAAAAACTGTTTTTT CAWSEGATNEKLFF
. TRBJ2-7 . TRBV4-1 TGCGCCAGCAGCCAAGATACAGGTGTCTCCTACGAGCAGTACTTC CASSQDTGVSYEQYF
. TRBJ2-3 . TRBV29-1 TGCAGCGTTGAACCGGGAATCAGAGCAGATACGCAGTATTTT CSVEPGIRADTQYF
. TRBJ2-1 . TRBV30 TGTGCCTGGACTACAGGGATACGGAATGAGCAGTTCTTC CAWTTGIRNEQFF
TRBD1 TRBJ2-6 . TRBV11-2 TGTGCCAGCAGCCGAGGGACAGGGAGCTCTGGGGCCAACGTCCTGACTTTC CASSRGTGSSGANVLTF
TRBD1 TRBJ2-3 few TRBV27 TGTGCCAGCAGTTTAGTAGGGACAGGACTGTTTGATACGCAGTATTTT CASSLVGTGLFDTQYF
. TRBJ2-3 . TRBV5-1 TGCGCCAGCAGTAGAGTGGGACATTTCACAGATACGCAGTATTTT CASSRVGHFTDTQYF
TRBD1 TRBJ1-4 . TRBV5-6 TGTGCCAGCAGCTCCCGGGACAGGGACCTTGCAACTAATGAAAAACTGTTTTTT CASSSRDRDLATNEKLFF
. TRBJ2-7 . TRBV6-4 TGTGCCAGCAGTGACCCAGGGCGCGAGCAGTACTTC CASSDPGREQYF
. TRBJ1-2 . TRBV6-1 TGTGCCAGCAGTTTACGCAGGACTAATGGCTACACCTTC CASSLRRTNGYTF
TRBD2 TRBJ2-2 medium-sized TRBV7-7 TGTGCTAGCAGCTTAAATGGCGGGAGGTGGAACACCGGGGAGCTGTTTTTT CASSLNGGRWNTGELFF
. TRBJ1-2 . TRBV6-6 TGTGCCAGCAGTTACACAGACAACTATGGCTACACCTTC CASSYTDNYGYTF
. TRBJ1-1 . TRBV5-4 TGTGCCAGCAGCTTGGATAGACAGCCGAACACTGAAGCTTTCTTT CASSLDRQPNTEAFF
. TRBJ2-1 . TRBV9 TGTGCCAGCAGCCCGACGGCCCAGGGATATTTGGGTGAGCAGTTCTTC CASSPTAQGYLGEQFF
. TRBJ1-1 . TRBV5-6 TGTGCCAGCAGCTTATTGGGTAGGGGAAGCACTGAAGCTTTCTTT CASSLLGRGSTEAFF
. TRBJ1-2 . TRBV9 TGTGCCAGCAGCGTTCAGACGATCCCTGGGCCTTATGGCTACACCTTC CASSVQTIPGPYGYTF
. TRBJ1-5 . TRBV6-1 TGTGCCAGCAGTGATACGGCCACCAATCAGCCCCAGCATTTT CASSDTATNQPQHF
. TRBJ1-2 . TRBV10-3 TGTGCCAGCAGTTACTCGCGGGGAGGGGAATATGGCTACACCTTC CASSYSRGGEYGYTF
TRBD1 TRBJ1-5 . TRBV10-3 TGTGCCATCAGTGAGTCAAGACAGGGATACAATCAGCCCCAGCATTTT CAISESRQGYNQPQHF
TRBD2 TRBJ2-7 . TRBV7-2 TGTGCCAGCAGCTACACTAGCGGAGGAGGATGGGAGCAGTACTTC CASSYTSGGGWEQYF
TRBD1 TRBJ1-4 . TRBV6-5 TGTGCCAGCAGTCCGCGACAGGGCCTTTATGAAAAACTGTTTTTT CASSPRQGLYEKLFF
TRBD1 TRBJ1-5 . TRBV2 TGTGCCAGCAGTCCGGACAGGCCGGGATTGCAGCCCCAGCATTTT CASSPDRPGLQPQHF
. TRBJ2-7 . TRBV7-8 TGTGCCAGCGGCCTTGGAGCCTACGAGCAGTACTTC CASGLGAYEQYF
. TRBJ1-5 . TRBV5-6 TGTGCCAGCAGCCTGAGGAGGGATCAGCCCCAGCATTTT CASSLRRDQPQHF
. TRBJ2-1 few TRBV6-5 TGTGCCAGCAGTTACGTTGCGGGGTTTCATGAGCAGTTCTTC CASSYVAGFHEQFF
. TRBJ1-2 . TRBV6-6 TGTGCCAGCAGTTATACGGAGGGCGTTGGTAACTATGGCTACACCTTC CASSYTEGVGNYGYTF
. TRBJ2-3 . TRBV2 TGTGCCAGCAGGGAGACAAGCGGACGAGTTAGCACAGATACGCAGTATTTT CASRETSGRVSTDTQYF
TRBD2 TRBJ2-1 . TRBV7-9 TGTGCCAGCAGCTTAGTCCTAGCGGGAGAAAATGAGCAGTTCTTC CASSLVLAGENEQFF
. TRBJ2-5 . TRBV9 TGTGCCAGCAGCGTCGGACTCCACGCTCAATCCGGGGAAGAGACCCAGTACTTC CASSVGLHAQSGEETQYF
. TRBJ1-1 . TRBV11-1 TGTGCCAGCAGCTCCGGGACACGTCAGATGAACACTGAAGCTTTCTTT CASSSGTRQMNTEAFF
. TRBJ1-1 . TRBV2 TGTGCCAGCAGTGAGTACACTGAAGCTTTCTTT CASSEYTEAFF
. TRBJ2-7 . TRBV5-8 TGTGCCAGCAGTTTACAGGGTTACGAGCAGTACTTC CASSLQGYEQYF
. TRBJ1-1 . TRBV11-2 TGTGCCAGCAGCTCCAGAGACCCAGCGAACACTGAAGCTTTCTTT CASSSRDPANTEAFF
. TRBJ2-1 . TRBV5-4 TGTGCCAGCAGCTTGGCCGGTGTGGATGAGCAGTTCTTC CASSLAGVDEQFF
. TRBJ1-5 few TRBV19 TGTGCCAGTAGCCTAGATAGGGATCAGCCCCAGCATTTT CASSLDRDQPQHF